This TCR beta chain was retrieved from a study of blood T cell repertoires in COVID-19. For the study at large: The United States, Italy and Spain were the sources of the acute and convalescent COVID-19 samples.

V was clipped by 6 bases and J by 1 base, with 12 bases between them. The CDR3 is 14 amino acids. Per germline, CDR1 MDHEN and CDR2 SYDVKM. Patients at the Seattle site were enrolled during active infection and followed longitudinally. How the authors handled the data: For nucleated cells, counts were estimated from reference gene primer amplification. Method: immunoSEQ multiplex PCR; TCRdb's copy keeps in-frame clones and lacks some. The D gene and trimming were derived from the DNA, and the V and J assignments and clone size from that table. This sample has fewer than 350,000 clones, with 90% found just once.

The chain recombines TRBV28 with TRBJ1-1; the D gene is possibly TRBD1 (5 bases). This clonotype originated in a woman aged 25 to 39 with COVID-19, enrolled during active disease. Sequenced input: peripheral blood. In DNA form, the CDR3 reads TGTGCCAGCAGCCGGGGGGGGAGGAACACTGAAGCTTTCTTT. Protein sequence: CASSRGGRNTEAFF.